This T cell receptor (beta chain) originates from a study of T cells in Graves' hyperthyroidism and ophthalmopathy. The length of the CDR3 is 15 residues. Germline trimming cut 0 bases from V and 6 bases from J; bases unmatched to any gene: 6. CDR1 and CDR2 (germline): MNHEY, SVGAGI. Findings of the study overall: Blood samples included most of the expanded thyroid clonotypes exceeding 0.001. The model's output predicted ophthalmopathy at a median of 6.5 months prior to onset.

These patients, aged 18 to 65, had recently diagnosed hyperthyroidism lasting under 2 months. Amplification targeted TCR beta CDR3 regions from RNA transcripts. The HTBI primer set served for first-round RT-PCR of the TCR CDR3. TCRdb fed the multiplex PCR reads into MiXCR, producing one record per CDR3 protein. The data contain about 260,000 distinct CDR3 sequences, under 30% of them singletons. As concerns this clonotype: The antigen is not known.

The sequence was collected from a man between 40 and 49 years old with Graves' hyperthyroidism that later progressed to Graves' ophthalmopathy. Material for sequencing was blood. This rearrangement joins TRBV6-5 to TRBJ1-2, with 8 bases identical to TRBD1. The CDR3 DNA reads as TGTGCCAGCAGTTACTCGCGACAGGGGTTAAATGGCTACACCTTC. Protein product: CASSYSRQGLNGYTF.